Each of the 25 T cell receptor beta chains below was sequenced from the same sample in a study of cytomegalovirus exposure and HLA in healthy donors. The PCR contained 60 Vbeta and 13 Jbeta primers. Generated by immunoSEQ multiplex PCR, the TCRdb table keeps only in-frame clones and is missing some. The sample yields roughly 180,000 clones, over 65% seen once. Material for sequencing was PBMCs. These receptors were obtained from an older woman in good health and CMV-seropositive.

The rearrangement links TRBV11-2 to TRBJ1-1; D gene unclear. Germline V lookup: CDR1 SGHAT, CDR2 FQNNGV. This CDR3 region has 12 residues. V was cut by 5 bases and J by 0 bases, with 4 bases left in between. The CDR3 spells CASSILNTEAFF. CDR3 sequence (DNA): TGTGCCAGCAGCATCTTGAACACTGAAGCTTTCTTT.

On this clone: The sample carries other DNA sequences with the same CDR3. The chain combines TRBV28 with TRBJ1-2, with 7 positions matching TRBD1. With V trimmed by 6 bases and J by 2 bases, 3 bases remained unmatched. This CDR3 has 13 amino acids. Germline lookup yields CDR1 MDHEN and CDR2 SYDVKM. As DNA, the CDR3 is TGTGCCAGCAGCCTGACAGGGAACTATGGCTACACCTTC. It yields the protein CASSLTGNYGYTF.

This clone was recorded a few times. The CDR3 bases are TGTGCCAGTAGTATTTCAGTAACCTACGAGCAGTACTTC. This translates into CASSISVTYEQYF. The J gene is TRBJ2-7, the V gene TRBV19; D is undetermined. This CDR3 is built from 13 residues. Germline values: CDR1 LNHDA, CDR2 SQIVND (reference sequence). Trimming cost V 3 bases and J 2 bases, with 8 bases left between them.

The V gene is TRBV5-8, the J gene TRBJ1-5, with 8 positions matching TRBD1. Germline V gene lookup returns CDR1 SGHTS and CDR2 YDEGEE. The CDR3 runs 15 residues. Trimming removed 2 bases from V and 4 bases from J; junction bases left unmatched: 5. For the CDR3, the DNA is TGTGCCAGCAGCTTAGGACAGGGAGGGAATCAGCCCCAGCATTTT. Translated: CASSLGQGGNQPQHF.

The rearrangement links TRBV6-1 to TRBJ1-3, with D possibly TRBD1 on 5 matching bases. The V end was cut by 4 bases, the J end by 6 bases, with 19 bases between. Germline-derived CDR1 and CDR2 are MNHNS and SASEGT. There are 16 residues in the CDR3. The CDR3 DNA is TGTGCCAGCAGTGCCACGACAGAGACCTATCTAAACACCATATATTTT. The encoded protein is CASSATTETYLNTIYF.

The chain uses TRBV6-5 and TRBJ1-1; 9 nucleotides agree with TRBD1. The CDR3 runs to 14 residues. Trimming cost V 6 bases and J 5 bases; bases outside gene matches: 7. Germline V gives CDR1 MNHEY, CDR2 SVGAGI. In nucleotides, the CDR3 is TGTGCCAGCAGCCCAGACAGGGGGGGAACTGAAGCTTTCTTT. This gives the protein CASSPDRGGTEAFF.

In DNA, the CDR3 is TGTGCCAGCAGCTTAGCCAGGGGCGACCAAGAGACCCAGTACTTC. It yields the protein CASSLARGDQETQYF. The chain links TRBV7-2 to TRBJ2-5; possible D gene TRBD1, 6 bases. The germline CDR1 and CDR2 sequences are SGHTA and FQGNSA. The CDR3 length is 15 residues. The V gene lost 0 bases and the J gene lost 0 bases, with 8 bases spanning the gap.

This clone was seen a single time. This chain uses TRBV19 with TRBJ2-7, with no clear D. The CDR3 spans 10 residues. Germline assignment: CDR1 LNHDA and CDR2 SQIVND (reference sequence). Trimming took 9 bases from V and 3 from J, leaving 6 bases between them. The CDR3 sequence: CARGDYEQYF. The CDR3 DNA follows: TGTGCCAGAGGAGACTACGAGCAGTACTTC.

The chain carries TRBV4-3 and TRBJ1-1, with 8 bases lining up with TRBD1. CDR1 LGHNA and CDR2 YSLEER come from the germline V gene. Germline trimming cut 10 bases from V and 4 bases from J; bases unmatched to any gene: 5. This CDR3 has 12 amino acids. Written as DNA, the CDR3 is TGCGCCACCAAAGACAGGGGCACTGAAGCTTTCTTT. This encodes CATKDRGTEAFF.

Here the CDR3 reads CASSLGTSGPSRTGELFF. CDR3 DNA: TGTGCCAGCAGCCTTGGGACTAGCGGCCCCTCGAGGACCGGGGAGCTGTTTTTT. The J gene is TRBJ2-2, the V gene TRBV7-6; 11 nucleotides agree with TRBD2. CDR3 size: 18 residues. Germline CDR1 and CDR2: SGHVS and FNYEAQ. Germline trimming cut 5 bases from V and 5 bases from J; bases unmatched to any gene: 13. Full variable domain (remainder filled in from reference TRBV7-6 and TRBJ2-2): GAGVSQSPRYKVTKRGQDVALRCDPISGHVSLYWYRQALGQGPEFLTYFNYEAQQDKSGLPNDRFSAERPEGSISTLTIQRTEQRDSAMYRCASSLGTSGPSRTGELFFGEGSRLTVL.

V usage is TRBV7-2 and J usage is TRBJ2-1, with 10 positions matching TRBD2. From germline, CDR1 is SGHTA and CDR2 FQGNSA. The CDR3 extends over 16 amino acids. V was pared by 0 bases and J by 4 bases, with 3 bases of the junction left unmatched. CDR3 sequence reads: CASSLAGTSAYNEQFF. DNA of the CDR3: TGTGCCAGCAGCTTAGCCGGGACTAGCGCATACAATGAGCAGTTCTTC.

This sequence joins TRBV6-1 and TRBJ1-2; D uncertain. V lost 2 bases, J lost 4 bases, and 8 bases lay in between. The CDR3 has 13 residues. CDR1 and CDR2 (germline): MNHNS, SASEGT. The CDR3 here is CASSETGVYGYTF. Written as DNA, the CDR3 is TGTGCCAGCAGTGAAACCGGGGTCTATGGCTACACCTTC.

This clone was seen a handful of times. CDR3 sequence: CASSRGVSGRTYEQYF. CDR3 nucleotides: TGTGCCAGCAGCCGAGGAGTGAGCGGGAGGACCTACGAGCAGTACTTC. V and J are TRBV13 and TRBJ2-7; TRBD2 aligns across 9 bases. The CDR3 runs 16 residues. The V gene's germline CDR1 is PRHDT and CDR2 FYEKMQ (reference sequence). Trimming removed 5 bases from V and 2 bases from J; junction bases left unmatched: 10.

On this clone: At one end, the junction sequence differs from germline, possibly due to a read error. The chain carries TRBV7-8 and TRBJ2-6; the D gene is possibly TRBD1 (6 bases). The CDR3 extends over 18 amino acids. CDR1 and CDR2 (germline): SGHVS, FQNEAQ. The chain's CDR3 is CASSLDARGPFGANGLTF. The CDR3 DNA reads TGTGCCAGCAGCTTAGACGCCAGGGGCCCGTTCGGGGCCAACGGCCTGACTTTC.

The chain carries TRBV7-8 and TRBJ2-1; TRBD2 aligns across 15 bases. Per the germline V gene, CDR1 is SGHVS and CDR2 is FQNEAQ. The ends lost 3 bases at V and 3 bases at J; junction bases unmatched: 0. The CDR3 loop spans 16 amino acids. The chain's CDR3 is CASSLGLAGGYNEQFF. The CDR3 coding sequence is TGTGCCAGCAGCTTGGGACTAGCGGGAGGCTACAATGAGCAGTTCTTC.

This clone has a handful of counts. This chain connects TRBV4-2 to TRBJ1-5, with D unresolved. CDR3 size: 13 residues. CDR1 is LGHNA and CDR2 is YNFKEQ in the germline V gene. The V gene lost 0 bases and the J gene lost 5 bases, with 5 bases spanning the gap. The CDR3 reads CASSQDRDQPQHF. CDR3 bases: TGTGCCAGCAGCCAAGATCGGGATCAGCCCCAGCATTTT.

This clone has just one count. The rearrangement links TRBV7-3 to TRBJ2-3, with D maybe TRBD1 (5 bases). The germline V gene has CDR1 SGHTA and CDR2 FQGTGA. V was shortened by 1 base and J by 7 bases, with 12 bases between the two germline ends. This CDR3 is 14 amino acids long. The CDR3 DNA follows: TGTGCCAGCAGCTTAAACGAAGGGGCCTATACGCAGTATTTT. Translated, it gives CASSLNEGAYTQYF.

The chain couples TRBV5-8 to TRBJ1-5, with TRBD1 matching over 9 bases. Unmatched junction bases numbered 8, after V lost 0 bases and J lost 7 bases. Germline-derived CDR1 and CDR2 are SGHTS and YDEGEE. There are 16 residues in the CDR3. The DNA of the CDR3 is TGTGCCAGCAGCTTGGTTCTGGGGACAGGGAACCAGCCCCAGCATTTT. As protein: CASSLVLGTGNQPQHF.

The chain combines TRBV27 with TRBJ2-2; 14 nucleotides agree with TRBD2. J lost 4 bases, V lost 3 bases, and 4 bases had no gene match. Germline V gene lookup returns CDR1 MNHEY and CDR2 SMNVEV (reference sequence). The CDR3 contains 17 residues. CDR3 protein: CASSFGLAGGPTGELFF. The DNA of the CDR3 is TGTGCCAGCAGTTTCGGACTAGCGGGAGGTCCCACCGGGGAGCTGTTTTTT.

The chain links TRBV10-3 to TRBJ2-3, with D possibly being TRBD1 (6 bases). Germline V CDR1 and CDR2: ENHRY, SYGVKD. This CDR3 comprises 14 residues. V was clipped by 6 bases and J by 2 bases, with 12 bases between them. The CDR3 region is CAIRQDRSTDTQYF. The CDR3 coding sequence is TGTGCCATCAGGCAGGACAGATCCACAGATACGCAGTATTTT.

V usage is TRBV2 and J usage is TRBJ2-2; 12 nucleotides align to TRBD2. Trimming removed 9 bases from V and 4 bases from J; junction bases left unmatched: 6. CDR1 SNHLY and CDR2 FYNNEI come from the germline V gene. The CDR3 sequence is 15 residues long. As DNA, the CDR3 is TGTGCCAGTACTCGGACTAGCGGGACCACCGGGGAGCTGTTTTTT. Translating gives CASTRTSGTTGELFF. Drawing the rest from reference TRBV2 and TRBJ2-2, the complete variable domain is EPEVTQTPSHQVTQMGQEVILRCVPISNHLYFYWYRQILGQKVEFLVSFYNNEISEKSEIFDDQFSVERPDGSNFTLKIRSTKLEDSAMYFCASTRTSGTTGELFFGEGSRLTVL.

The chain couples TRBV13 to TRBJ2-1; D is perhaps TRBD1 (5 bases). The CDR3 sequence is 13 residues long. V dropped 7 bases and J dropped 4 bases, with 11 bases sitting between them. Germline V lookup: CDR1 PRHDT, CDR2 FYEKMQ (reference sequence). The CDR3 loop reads CASTRGIYNEQFF. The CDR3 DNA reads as TGTGCCAGCACAAGGGGCATATACAATGAGCAGTTCTTC.

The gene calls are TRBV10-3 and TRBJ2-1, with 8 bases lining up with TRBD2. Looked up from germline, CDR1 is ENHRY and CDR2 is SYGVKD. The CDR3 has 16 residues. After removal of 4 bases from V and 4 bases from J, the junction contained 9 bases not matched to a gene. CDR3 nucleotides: TGTGCCATCAGTGTTTCCGGGGGGGGCGGATACAATGAGCAGTTCTTC. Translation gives CAISVSGGGGYNEQFF.

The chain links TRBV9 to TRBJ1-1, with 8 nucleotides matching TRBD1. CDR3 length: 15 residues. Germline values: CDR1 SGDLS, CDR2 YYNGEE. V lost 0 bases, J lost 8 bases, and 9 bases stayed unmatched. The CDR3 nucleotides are TGTGCCAGCAGCGTAGATTGGGCAGGGGGCAAAGAAGCTTTCTTT. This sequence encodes CASSVDWAGGKEAFF.

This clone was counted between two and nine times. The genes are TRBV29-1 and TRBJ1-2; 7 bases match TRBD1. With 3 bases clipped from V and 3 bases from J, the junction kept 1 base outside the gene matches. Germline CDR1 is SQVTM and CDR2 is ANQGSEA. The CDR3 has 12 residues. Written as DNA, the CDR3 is TGCAGCGTTGACCAGGGGGACTATGGCTACACCTTC. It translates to CSVDQGDYGYTF.